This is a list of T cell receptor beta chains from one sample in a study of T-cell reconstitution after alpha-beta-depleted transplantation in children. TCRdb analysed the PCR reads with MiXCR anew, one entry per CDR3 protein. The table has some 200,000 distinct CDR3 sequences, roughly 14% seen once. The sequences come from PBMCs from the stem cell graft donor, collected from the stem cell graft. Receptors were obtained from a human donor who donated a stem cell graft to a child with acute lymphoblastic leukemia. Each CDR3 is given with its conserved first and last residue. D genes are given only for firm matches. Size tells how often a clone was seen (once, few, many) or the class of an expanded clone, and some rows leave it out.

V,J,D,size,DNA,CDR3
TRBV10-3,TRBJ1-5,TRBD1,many,TGTGCCATCAGTTCGGGACAGGGCAGTCAGCCCCAGCATTTT,CAISSGQGSQPQHF
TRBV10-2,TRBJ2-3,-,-,TGCGCCAGCACGGAGGGGGGGGTCGGGGATACGCAGTATTTT,CASTEGGVGDTQYF
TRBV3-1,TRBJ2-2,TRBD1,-,TGTGCCAGCAGCTACAATCGGGACAGCTCTACCGGGGAGCTGTTTTTT,CASSYNRDSSTGELFF
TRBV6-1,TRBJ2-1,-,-,TGTGCCAGCAGCCGCGGGAAAATGTATATAAATGAGCAGTTCTTC,CASSRGKMYINEQFF
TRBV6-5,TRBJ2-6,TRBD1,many,TGTGCCAGCAGTTACCATACAGGGGGCGGAGGGGCCAACGTCCTGACTTTC,CASSYHTGGGGANVLTF
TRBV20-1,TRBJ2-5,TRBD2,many,TGCAGTGCCGAGGGTCTAGCGGGGAACCAAGAGACCCAGTACTTC,CSAEGLAGNQETQYF
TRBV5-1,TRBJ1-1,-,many,TGCGCCAGCAGCTTGACAGGGATGGACACTGAAGCTTTCTTT,CASSLTGMDTEAFF
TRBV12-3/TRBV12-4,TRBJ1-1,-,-,TGTGCCAGCATCAAGGGCGCGGGCACTGAAGCTTTCTTT,CASIKGAGTEAFF
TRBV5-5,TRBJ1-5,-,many,TGTGCCAGCAGCCCACTAGGGATCCTTAGCAATCAGCCCCAGCATTTT,CASSPLGILSNQPQHF
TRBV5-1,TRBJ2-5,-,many,TGCGCCAGCAGCTTTACAGCGGACTCCCAAGAGACCCAGTACTTC,CASSFTADSQETQYF
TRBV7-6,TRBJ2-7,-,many,TGTGCCAGCAGCTTAGCGGCAGATTACGAGCAGTACTTC,CASSLAADYEQYF
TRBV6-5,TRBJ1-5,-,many,TGTGCCAGCAGTTACTCGGGAAGGGGCCTATGGCCCCAGCATTTT,CASSYSGRGLWPQHF
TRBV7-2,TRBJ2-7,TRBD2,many,TGTGCCAGCAGCTTAGCTCCTCCCGGGGCTAGCGGGAGGGACGAGCAGTACTTC,CASSLAPPGASGRDEQYF
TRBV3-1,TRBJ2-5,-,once,TGTGCCAGCTGTTTACGGGTCTTACTGAGCAGGGCCCAGGGGGAGACCCAGTACTTC,CASCLRVLLSRAQGETQYF
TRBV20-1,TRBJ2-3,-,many,TGCAGTGCTAGAGATCTTCAGCGTACGCAGTATTTT,CSARDLQRTQYF
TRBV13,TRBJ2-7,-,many,TGTGCCAGCAGCTTCGGTCTTGGGGCGTCCTACGAGCAGTACTTC,CASSFGLGASYEQYF
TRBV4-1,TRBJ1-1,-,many,TGCGCCAGCAGCCAAACCCGGCTGGGGACTGAAGCTTTCTTT,CASSQTRLGTEAFF
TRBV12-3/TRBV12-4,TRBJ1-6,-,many,TGTGCCAGCAGATCGGGGCACGAGCCCACGATTAATTCACCCCTCCACTTT,CASRSGHEPTINSPLHF
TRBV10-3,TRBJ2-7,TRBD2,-,TGTCCCATCAGTGAGGCTCAACTAGCGGCCGACTCCTACGAGCAGTACTTC,CPISEAQLAADSYEQYF
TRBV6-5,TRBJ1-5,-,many,TGTGCCAGCAGTTCGAGGCGGGACGCGTTGAATCAGCCCCAGCATTTT,CASSSRRDALNQPQHF
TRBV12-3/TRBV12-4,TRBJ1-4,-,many,TGTGCCAGCAGACGTGGTACAGGGCGGGAACCTGAAAAACTGTTTTTT,CASRRGTGREPEKLFF
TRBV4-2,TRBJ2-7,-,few,TGTGCCAGCAGCCAAGGGGACGGCGCCTACGAGCAGTACTTC,CASSQGDGAYEQYF
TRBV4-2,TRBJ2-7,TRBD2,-,TGTGCCAGCAGCCAAGAGGTACTAGCGGGTGTCGAGGGGGCATCCTACGAGCAGTACTTC,CASSQEVLAGVEGASYEQYF
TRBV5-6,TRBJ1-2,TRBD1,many,TGTGCCAGCAGAGCTGTGGGGACAGGGGACTATGGCTACACCTTC,CASRAVGTGDYGYTF
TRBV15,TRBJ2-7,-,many,TGTGCCACCAGCAACCCCCTCTCAGCAGGAGCCTACGAGCAGTACTTC,CATSNPLSAGAYEQYF
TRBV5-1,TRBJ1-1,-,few,TGCGCCAGCAGTTATGCAGGGGACACTGAAGCTTTCTTT,CASSYAGDTEAFF
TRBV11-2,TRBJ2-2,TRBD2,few,TGTGCCAGCTCCTCCTGGGCTAGCGGGACCGGGGAGCTGTTTTTT,CASSSWASGTGELFF
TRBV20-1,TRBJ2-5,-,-,TGCAGTACGCCCGGCGGCGGGCTCAACGTGGGGAACCAAGAGACCCAGTACTTC,CSTPGGGLNVGNQETQYF
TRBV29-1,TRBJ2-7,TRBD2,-,TGCAGCGTTTCACCGGGACTAGCGGGTAACTACGAGCAGTACTTC,CSVSPGLAGNYEQYF
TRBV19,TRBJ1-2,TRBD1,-,TGTGCCAAAAGGGGGGACAGGGTCTATGGCTACACCTTC,CAKRGDRVYGYTF
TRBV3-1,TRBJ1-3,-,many,TGTGCCAGCAGCACAGGGACCTCTGGAAACACCATATATTTT,CASSTGTSGNTIYF
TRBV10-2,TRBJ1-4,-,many,TGCGCCAGCAGTGATTGGGGTACACCTAATGAAAAACTGTTTTTT,CASSDWGTPNEKLFF
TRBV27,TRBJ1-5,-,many,TGTGCCAGCAGGCCTGTGGGGTGGAATCAGCCCCAGCATTTT,CASRPVGWNQPQHF
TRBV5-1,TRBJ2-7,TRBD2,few,TGCGCCAGCAGACATTCGTCCGGACTAGCGGGTTCCTACGAGCAGTACTTC,CASRHSSGLAGSYEQYF
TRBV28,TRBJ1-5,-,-,TGTGCCAGCAGTTTATTACAGGGCCTCAATCAGCCCCAGCATTTT,CASSLLQGLNQPQHF
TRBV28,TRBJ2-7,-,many,TGTGCCAGCAGTTTTTCGAAAGCGGAGGCAACCTCCTACGAGCAGTACTTC,CASSFSKAEATSYEQYF
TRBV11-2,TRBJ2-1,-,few,TGTGCCAGCAGCTTTAGCCCTTACAATGAACAGTTCTTC,CASSFSPYNEQFF
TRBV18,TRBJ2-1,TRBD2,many,TGTGCCAGCTCGCCGACTAGCGGGATATTGTATGAGCAGTTCTTC,CASSPTSGILYEQFF
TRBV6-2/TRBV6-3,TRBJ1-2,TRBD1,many,TGTGCCAGCACCTGGGACAGAGATGGCTACACCTTC,CASTWDRDGYTF
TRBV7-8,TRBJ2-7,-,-,TGTGCCAGCAGCTTAGTGGGAGGCATCTCCTACGAGCAGTACTTC,CASSLVGGISYEQYF
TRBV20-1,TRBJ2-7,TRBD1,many,TGCAGTGCTCTACAGGGGCCAAGGGAGCAGTACTTC,CSALQGPREQYF
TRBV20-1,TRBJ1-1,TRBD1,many,TGCAGTGCAGGGGACAGGGAAGGAATGGACACTGAAGCTTTCTTT,CSAGDREGMDTEAFF
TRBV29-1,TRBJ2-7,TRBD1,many,TGCAGCGTACCGGCAGGGGGTGAGCAGTACTTC,CSVPAGGEQYF
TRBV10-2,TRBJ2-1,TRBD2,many,TGCGCCAGCTCGGGACTAGCGGAATCCCACGATGAGCAGTTCTTC,CASSGLAESHDEQFF
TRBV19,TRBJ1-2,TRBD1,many,TGTGCCAGTAGTCGGTCGGACAGGGGACTAAACTATGGCTACACCTTC,CASSRSDRGLNYGYTF
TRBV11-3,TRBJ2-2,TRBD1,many,TGTGCCAGCAGCCCGTCGACAGGGGGCTATATTACCGGGGAGCTGTTTTTT,CASSPSTGGYITGELFF
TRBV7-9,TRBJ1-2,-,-,TGTGCCAGCAGCCTCGGACAGAACTATGGCTACACCTTC,CASSLGQNYGYTF
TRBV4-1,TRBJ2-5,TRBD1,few,TGCGCCAGCAGCCAAGTATCCAGCGGGACAGGGGAGACCCAGTACTTC,CASSQVSSGTGETQYF
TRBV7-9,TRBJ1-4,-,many,TGTGCCAGCAGCTTAATCCAGGGAGCAACTAATGAAAAACTGTTTTTT,CASSLIQGATNEKLFF
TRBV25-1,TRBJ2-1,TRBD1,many,TGTGCCAGCAGTGTAGGGGACAGGGCGAGCAATGAGCAGTTCTTC,CASSVGDRASNEQFF